The present TCR beta chain was sequenced within a study of blood T cell repertoires in COVID-19. Across the study: The United States, Italy and Spain were the sources of the acute and convalescent COVID-19 samples.

The CDR3 is made up of 12 amino acids. The V end lost 1 base, the J end lost 8 bases, and 9 bases lay between the germline ends. Germline-derived CDR1 and CDR2 are SEHNR and FQNEAQ (reference sequence). Original processing methods: Reference gene primer amplification gave estimated nucleated cell counts. Some clones are missing from TCRdb's copy, which holds only in-frame ones; the method was immunoSEQ multiplex PCR. The DNA gave D and trimming, while V, J and clone size come from that table. The sample holds some 100,000 clones, about 89% seen once. The sequence derives from a human donor with acute or convalescent COVID-19. The donor label of this sample is uncertain. J is TRBJ2-7 and V is TRBV7-9; D is uncertain. The specimen sequenced was peripheral blood. This CDR3 is CASSLDGEKQYF. The DNA of the CDR3 is TGTGCCAGCAGCTTAGATGGTGAGAAGCAGTACTTC.